Listed below are T cell receptor beta chains from one sample, sequenced in a study of T-cell reconstitution after alpha-beta-depleted transplantation in children. TCRdb called the PCR reads again in MiXCR, with one record for every CDR3 protein. This sample carries 450,000 to 500,000 distinct CDR3 sequences, roughly an eighth of them seen once, and the ten largest clones take about 6%. The sample consisted of PBMCs from the stem cell graft donor, taken from the stem cell graft. These receptors all stem from a human donor who donated a stem cell graft to a child with combined immunodeficiency. The conserved cysteine and the conserved F or W are not part of the CDR3 here.

V gene	J gene	CDR3 protein
TRBV6-5	TRBJ1-2	ASSYLGSYGYT
TRBV7-2	TRBJ2-7	ASSPTSGPFYEQY
TRBV27	TRBJ2-1	ASSKSGWTYNEQF
TRBV12-3/TRBV12-4	TRBJ1-1	ASRRDRGPEAF
TRBV7-9	TRBJ2-3	ASSLGGLAEKNTDTQY
TRBV10-3	TRBJ2-3	AIGFGSSTDTQY
TRBV20-1	TRBJ2-7	SARDLLLKGTGFEQY
TRBV29-1	TRBJ2-3	SVEWPPSGTQY
TRBV11-2	TRBJ2-3	ASSLSEAATIVSTDTQY
TRBV7-3	TRBJ2-1	ASSLTRNNEQF
TRBV5-1	TRBJ1-5	ASSWNQPQH
TRBV6-2/TRBV6-3	TRBJ2-1	ASSYSRQQEQF
TRBV7-9	TRBJ1-5	ASSLWYSTGGNQPQH
TRBV7-8	TRBJ2-7	ASSSRTGGAEQY
TRBV2	TRBJ2-1	ASREGRQGAWDNEQF
TRBV7-9	TRBJ2-5	ASSPRAQETQY
TRBV5-1	TRBJ2-1	ASSFASGRGYNEQF
TRBV12-3/TRBV12-4	TRBJ2-3	ASSTLGTGGPDTQY
TRBV7-3	TRBJ2-2	ASSSEAGQGADTGELF
TRBV20-1	TRBJ2-2	SARNKLAGRTGELF
TRBV9	TRBJ2-3	ASSVVEDTQY
TRBV20-1	TRBJ2-3	SAREDPRTDTQY
TRBV29-1	TRBJ2-7	SVARESHEQY
TRBV4-3	TRBJ2-3	ASSQVTTNTDTQY
TRBV7-9	TRBJ2-2	ASSEETGELF
TRBV4-3	TRBJ1-5	ASSQETGPKNQPQH
TRBV27	TRBJ2-5	ASSTQGAAAY
TRBV5-1	TRBJ1-1	ASSSELDREAF
TRBV4-3	TRBJ1-2	ASSQDRVNYGYT
TRBV20-1	TRBJ1-6	SARDFGTPFSPLH
TRBV20-1	TRBJ1-2	SARVSSNYGYT
TRBV7-2	TRBJ2-7	ASSLQRVLGYEQY
TRBV12-3/TRBV12-4	TRBJ2-7	ASSLQGTHHEQY
TRBV4-1	TRBJ2-7	ASSQAPVAGEQY
TRBV28	TRBJ2-7	ASSSGTAFYEQY
TRBV12-3/TRBV12-4	TRBJ1-2	ASSSGLLYGYT
TRBV11-3	TRBJ2-5	ASSFYPHQETQY
TRBV12-3/TRBV12-4	TRBJ2-1	ASSRSHGLAGGQDEQF
TRBV20-1	TRBJ2-5	SAERGYQETQY
TRBV14	TRBJ2-3	ASSQDPDTDTQY
TRBV18	TRBJ2-7	ASSPEGGFVPNDEQY
TRBV6-1	TRBJ1-5	ASSPELNQPQH
TRBV11-2	TRBJ2-7	ASSFTGTAYEQY
TRBV20-1	TRBJ2-3	SARDAVKADTQY
TRBV7-8	TRBJ2-7	ATKLDRETYEQY
TRBV4-2	TRBJ2-6	ASSSPGQPTSGANVLT
TRBV20-1	TRBJ2-1	SARDGTASSYNEQF
TRBV30	TRBJ1-5	AWSVGESQPQH
TRBV5-5	TRBJ2-7	ASSPRLGGANYEQY